This TCR beta chain came from a study of blood T cell repertoires in COVID-19. Study-level information: Sources were T cells, B-cell-depleted T cells, or PBMCs; the material itself was cDNA or gDNA.

Trimming removed 4 bases from V and 5 bases from J; junction bases left unmatched: 4. CDR3 size: 15 residues. The germline V gene has CDR1 LNHDA and CDR2 SQIVND (reference sequence). How the authors handled the data: Nucleated cell counts were estimated from reference gene primer amplification. The table came from immunoSEQ multiplex PCR; TCRdb's copy has only in-frame clones and leaves some out. D and trimming come from the DNA, and the V and J calls and clone size come from that table. The data show about 170,000 clones, 65% to 85% seen once. Enrolled through a virtual design, the participants were between roughly 18 and 89 years of age and came from under 30 US areas.

This chain connects TRBV19 to TRBJ1-5; 11 nucleotides agree with TRBD1. What was sequenced was PBMCs or T cells enriched from blood (not recorded which). This sequence originates from a woman aged 45-60 years in a cohort exposed to, infected with or recovered from COVID-19 (not recorded which). DNA of the CDR3: TGTGCCAGTAGTACAGGGACAGGGGGTCATCAGCCCCAGCATTTT. This gives the protein CASSTGTGGHQPQHF.